This TCR beta chain was retrieved from a study of graft-versus-host responses after intestinal transplantation. Looking at the study overall: Recipients obtained multivisceral, liver-intestinal, or isolated intestinal transplants. Each patient got anti-thymocyte globulin induction, then tacrolimus and steroids for two to four years.

The data were produced by immunoSEQ multiplex PCR, yet TCRdb's version contains in-frame clones alone and is incomplete. The sample records more than 85,000 clones, 85% to 95% being singletons. Whole-study findings and limits: There were GvH clones found in recipient marrow, and some of them appeared first in ileum or blood. Some patients had graft-donor T cell macrochimerism, and their allografts showed high graft-versus-host to host-versus-graft clonal ratios.

A note on this clone: The antigen is undetermined.

The TCR comes from a human donor who received an intestinal transplant. The source material was unstimulated CD8+ T cells sorted from spleen or lymph node cells, sampled before intestinal transplant.

The CDR3 DNA follows: TGTGCCAGCAGCTTAGGAGGGACAGGGGGCGCGGATGGCACTGAAGCTTTCTTT. As protein: CASSLGGTGGADGTEAFF. The chain links TRBV11-2 to TRBJ1-1, with 12 bases matching TRBD1. With V trimmed by 1 base and J by 4 bases, 10 bases remained unmatched. The CDR3 length is 18 residues. In germline, CDR1 is SGHAT, CDR2 FQNNGV. Complete variable domain (other parts from reference TRBV11-2 and TRBJ1-1): EAGVAQSPRYKIIEKRQSVAFWCNPISGHATLYWYQQILGQGPKLLIQFQNNGVVDDSQLPKDRFSAERLKGVDSTLKIQPAKLEDSAVYLCASSLGGTGGADGTEAFFGQGTRLTVV.